Given below is one T cell receptor beta chain in context. V dropped 8 bases and J dropped 0 bases, with 10 bases sitting between them. Germline V CDR1 and CDR2: LNHDA, SQIVND (reference sequence). There are 14 residues in the CDR3. Adults between about 18 and 89 years of age took part from 20 to 25 US areas. Participants had their cohort set by participant-reported clinical history. The entry originates in a study of blood T cell repertoires in COVID-19. Study background: Samples representing acute and convalescent COVID-19 were sourced from the United States, Italy and Spain.

Source study methods: Amplified reference gene primers provided the basis for estimating nucleated cell counts. Measured with immunoSEQ multiplex PCR; TCRdb has only the in-frame clones, and not every one. That table is the source of V, J and clone size, and D and trimming were worked out from the DNA. The data show under 200,000 clones, 82% seen once. V is TRBV19 and J is TRBJ1-4; D uncertain. The TCR originated in a woman aged 55-69 years with acute COVID-19. The source material was PBMCs or T cells enriched from blood (not recorded which). In DNA form, the CDR3 reads TGTGCCAGTCGAACCACAGCAACTAATGAAAAACTGTTTTTT. Protein sequence: CASRTTATNEKLFF.